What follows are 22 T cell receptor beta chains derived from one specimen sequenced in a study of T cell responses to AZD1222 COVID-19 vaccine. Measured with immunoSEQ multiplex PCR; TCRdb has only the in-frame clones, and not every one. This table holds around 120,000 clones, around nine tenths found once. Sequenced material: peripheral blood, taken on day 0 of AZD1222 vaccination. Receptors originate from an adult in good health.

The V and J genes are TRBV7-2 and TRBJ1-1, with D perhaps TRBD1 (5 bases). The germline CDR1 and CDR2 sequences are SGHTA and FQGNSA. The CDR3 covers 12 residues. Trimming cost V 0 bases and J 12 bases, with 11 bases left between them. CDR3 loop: CASSLARRGTFF. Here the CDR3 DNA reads TGTGCCAGCAGCTTAGCGAGGAGGGGAACTTTCTTT.

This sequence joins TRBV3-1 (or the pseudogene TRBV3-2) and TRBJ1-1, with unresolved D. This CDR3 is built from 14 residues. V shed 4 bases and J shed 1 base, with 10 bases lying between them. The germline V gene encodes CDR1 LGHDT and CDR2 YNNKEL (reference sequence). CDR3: CASSPVDRNTEAFF. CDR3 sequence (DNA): TGTGCCAGCAGCCCAGTTGACCGGAACACTGAAGCTTTCTTT.

CDR3 bases: TGCGCCAGCAGCTTTGGGGCGACTAGAAGTCCCGCAGATACGCAGTATTTT. This encodes CASSFGATRSPADTQYF. The chain is built from TRBV5-1 and TRBJ2-3, with D possibly being TRBD2 (6 bases). CDR1 and CDR2 from the germline V gene are SGHRS and YFSETQ. The CDR3 spans 17 residues. Trimming left V 2 bases short and J 4 bases short, with 20 bases between.

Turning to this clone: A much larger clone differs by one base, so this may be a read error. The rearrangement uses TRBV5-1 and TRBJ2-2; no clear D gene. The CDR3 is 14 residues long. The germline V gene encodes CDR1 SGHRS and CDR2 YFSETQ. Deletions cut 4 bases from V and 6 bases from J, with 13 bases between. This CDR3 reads CASSDTGAPGELFF. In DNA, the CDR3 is TGCGCCAGCAGCGACACTGGCGCCCCCGGGGAGCTGTTTTTT.

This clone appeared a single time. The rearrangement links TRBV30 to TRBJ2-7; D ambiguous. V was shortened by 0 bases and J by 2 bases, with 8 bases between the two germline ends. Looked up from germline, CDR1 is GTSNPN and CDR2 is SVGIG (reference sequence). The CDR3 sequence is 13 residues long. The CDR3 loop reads CAWSVNVAYEQYF. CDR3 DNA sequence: TGTGCCTGGAGTGTAAACGTTGCCTACGAGCAGTACTTC.

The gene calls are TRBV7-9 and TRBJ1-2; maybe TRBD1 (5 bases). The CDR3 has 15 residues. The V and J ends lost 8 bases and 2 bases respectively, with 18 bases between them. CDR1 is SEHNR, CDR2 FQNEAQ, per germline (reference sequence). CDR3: CASSFSGGINYGYTF. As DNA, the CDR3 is TGTGCCAGCTCCTTTAGCGGGGGGATAAACTATGGCTACACCTTC.

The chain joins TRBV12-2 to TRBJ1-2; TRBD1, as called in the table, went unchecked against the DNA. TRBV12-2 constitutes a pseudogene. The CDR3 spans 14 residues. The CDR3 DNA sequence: TGTGCAAGTCGCTTCCCGACAGGGTGGGTTGGCTACACCTTC. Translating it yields CASRFPTGWVGYTF.

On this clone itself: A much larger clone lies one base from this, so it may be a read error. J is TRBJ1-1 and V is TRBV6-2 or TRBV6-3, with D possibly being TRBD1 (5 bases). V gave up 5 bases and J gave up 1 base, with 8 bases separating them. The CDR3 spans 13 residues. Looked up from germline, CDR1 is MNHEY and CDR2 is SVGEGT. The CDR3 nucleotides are TGTGCCAGCAGTGCCACAGGGAACACTGAAGCTTTCTTT. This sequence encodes CASSATGNTEAFF.

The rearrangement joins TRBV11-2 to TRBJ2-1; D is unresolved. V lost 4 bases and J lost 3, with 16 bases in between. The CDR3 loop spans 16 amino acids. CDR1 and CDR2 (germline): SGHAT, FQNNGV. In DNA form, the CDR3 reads TGTGCCAGCAGCTCCCCCGCCGGCACCGACTACAATGAGCAGTTCTTC. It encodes CASSSPAGTDYNEQFF. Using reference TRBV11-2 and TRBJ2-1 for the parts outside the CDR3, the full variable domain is EAGVAQSPRYKIIEKRQSVAFWCNPISGHATLYWYQQILGQGPKLLIQFQNNGVVDDSQLPKDRFSAERLKGVDSTLKIQPAKLEDSAVYLCASSSPAGTDYNEQFFGPGTRLTVL.

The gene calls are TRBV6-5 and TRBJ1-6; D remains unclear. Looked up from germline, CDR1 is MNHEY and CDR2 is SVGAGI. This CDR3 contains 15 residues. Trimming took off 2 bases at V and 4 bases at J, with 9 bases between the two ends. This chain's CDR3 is CASSYRLEYNSPLHF. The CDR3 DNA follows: TGTGCCAGCAGTTACCGGTTAGAATATAATTCACCCCTCCACTTT.

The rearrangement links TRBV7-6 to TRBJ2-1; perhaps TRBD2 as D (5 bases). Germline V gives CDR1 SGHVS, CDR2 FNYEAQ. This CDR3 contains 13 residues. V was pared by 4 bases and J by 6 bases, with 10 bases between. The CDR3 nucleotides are TGTGCCAGCAGCTCCGGACTGGCCAATGAGCAGTTCTTC. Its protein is CASSSGLANEQFF.

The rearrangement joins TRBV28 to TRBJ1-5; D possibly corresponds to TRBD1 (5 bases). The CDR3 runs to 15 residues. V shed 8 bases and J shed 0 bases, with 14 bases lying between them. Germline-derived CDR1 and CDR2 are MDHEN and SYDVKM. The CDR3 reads CASLIGAASNQPQHF. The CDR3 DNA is TGTGCCAGCCTCATAGGGGCAGCTAGCAATCAGCCCCAGCATTTT.

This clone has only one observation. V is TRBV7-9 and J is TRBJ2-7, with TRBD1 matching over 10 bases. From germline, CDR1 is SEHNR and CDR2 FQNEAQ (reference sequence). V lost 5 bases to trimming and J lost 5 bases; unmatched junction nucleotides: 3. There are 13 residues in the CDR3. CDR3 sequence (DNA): TGTGCCAGCAGCATCGGGACAGGGGACGAGCAGTACTTC. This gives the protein CASSIGTGDEQYF.

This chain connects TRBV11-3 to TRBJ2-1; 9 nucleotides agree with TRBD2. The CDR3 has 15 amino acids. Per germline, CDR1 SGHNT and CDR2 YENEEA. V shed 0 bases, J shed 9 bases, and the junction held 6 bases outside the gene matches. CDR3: CASSLEAGGLGEQFF. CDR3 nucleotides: TGTGCCAGCAGCTTAGAGGCGGGAGGGTTGGGTGAGCAGTTCTTC.

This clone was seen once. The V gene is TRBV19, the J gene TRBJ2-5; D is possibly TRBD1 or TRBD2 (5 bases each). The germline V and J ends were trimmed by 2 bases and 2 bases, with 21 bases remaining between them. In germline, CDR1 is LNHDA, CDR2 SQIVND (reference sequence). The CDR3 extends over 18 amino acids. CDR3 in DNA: TGTGCCAGTAGTATACGTAAGACCAGAGGGGCTATACAAGAGACCCAGTACTTC. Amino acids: CASSIRKTRGAIQETQYF.

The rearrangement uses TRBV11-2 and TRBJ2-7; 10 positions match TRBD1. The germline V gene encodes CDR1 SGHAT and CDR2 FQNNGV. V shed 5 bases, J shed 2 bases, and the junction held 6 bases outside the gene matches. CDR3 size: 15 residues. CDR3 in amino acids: CASSPPGTGAYEQYF. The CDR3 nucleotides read TGTGCCAGCAGCCCCCCCGGGACAGGGGCCTACGAGCAGTACTTC. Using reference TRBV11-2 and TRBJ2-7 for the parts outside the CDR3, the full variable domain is EAGVAQSPRYKIIEKRQSVAFWCNPISGHATLYWYQQILGQGPKLLIQFQNNGVVDDSQLPKDRFSAERLKGVDSTLKIQPAKLEDSAVYLCASSPPGTGAYEQYFGPGTRLTVT.

The CDR3 reads CAGSVGKKRTTNEKLFF. CDR3 in DNA: TGTGCCGGCTCTGTGGGAAAAAAAAGGACAACTAATGAAAAACTGTTTTTT. The V and J genes are TRBV7-9 and TRBJ1-4; D is unresolved. The V gene's germline CDR1 is SEHNR and CDR2 FQNEAQ (reference sequence). This CDR3 region has 17 residues. Trimming shortened V by 11 bases and J by 0 bases, and 22 bases separated the two germline ends.

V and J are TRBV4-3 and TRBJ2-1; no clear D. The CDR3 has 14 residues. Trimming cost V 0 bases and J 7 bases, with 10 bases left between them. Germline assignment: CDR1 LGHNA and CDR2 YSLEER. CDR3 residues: CASSQERNPNEQFF. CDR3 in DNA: TGCGCCAGCAGCCAAGAGCGTAACCCGAATGAGCAGTTCTTC.

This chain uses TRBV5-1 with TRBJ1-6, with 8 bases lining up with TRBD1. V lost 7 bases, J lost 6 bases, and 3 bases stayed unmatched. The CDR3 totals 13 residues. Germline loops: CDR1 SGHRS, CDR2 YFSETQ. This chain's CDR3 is CASQGASNSPLHF. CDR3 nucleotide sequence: TGCGCCAGCCAGGGGGCTAGTAATTCACCCCTCCACTTT.

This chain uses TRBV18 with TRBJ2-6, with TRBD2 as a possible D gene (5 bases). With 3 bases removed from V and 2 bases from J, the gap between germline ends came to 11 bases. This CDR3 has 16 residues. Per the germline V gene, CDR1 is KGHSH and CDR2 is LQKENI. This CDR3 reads CASSPGWEPGANVLTF. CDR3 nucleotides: TGTGCCAGCTCACCGGGCTGGGAGCCTGGGGCCAACGTCCTGACTTTC.

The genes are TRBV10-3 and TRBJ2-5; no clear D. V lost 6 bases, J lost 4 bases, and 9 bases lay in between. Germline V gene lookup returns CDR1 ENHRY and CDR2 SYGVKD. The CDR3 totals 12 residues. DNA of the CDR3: TGTGCCATCAGCTCCCTGGGAGAGACCCAGTACTTC. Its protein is CAISSLGETQYF.

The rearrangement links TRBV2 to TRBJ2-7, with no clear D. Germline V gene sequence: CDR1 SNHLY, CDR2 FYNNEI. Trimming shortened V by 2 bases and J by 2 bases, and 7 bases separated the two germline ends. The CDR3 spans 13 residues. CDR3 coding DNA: TGTGCCAGCAGTGAAAGGTCTACCTACGAGCAGTACTTC. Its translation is CASSERSTYEQYF. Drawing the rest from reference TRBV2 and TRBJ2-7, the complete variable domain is EPEVTQTPSHQVTQMGQEVILRCVPISNHLYFYWYRQILGQKVEFLVSFYNNEISEKSEIFDDQFSVERPDGSNFTLKIRSTKLEDSAMYFCASSERSTYEQYFGPGTRLTVT.